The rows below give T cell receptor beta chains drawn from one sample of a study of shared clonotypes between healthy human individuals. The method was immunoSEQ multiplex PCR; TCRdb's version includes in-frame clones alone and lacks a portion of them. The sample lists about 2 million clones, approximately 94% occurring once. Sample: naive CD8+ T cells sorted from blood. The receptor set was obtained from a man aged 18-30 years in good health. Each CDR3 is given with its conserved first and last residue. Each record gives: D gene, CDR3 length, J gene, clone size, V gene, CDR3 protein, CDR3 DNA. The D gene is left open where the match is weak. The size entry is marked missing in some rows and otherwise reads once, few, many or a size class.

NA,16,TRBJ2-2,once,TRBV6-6,CASNDPTDLGTGELFF,TGTGCCAGCAACGACCCCACAGATTTGGGCACCGGGGAGCTGTTTTTT
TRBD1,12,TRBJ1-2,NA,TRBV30,CAWNQGARGYTF,TGTGCCTGGAACCAGGGGGCTCGGGGCTACACCTTC
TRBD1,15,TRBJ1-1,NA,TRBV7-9,CASSHQGTVNTEAFF,TGTGCCAGCAGCCATCAGGGGACAGTGAACACTGAAGCTTTCTTT
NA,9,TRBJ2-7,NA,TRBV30,CALGGEQYF,TGTGCCTTGGGGGGCGAGCAGTACTTC
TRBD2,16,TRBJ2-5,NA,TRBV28,CASSPGTSGPQETQYF,TGTGCCAGCAGCCCGGGGACTAGCGGACCTCAAGAGACCCAGTACTTC
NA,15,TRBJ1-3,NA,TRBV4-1,CASSQAGTTGNTIYF,TGCGCCAGCAGCCAAGCAGGGACTACTGGAAACACCATATATTTT
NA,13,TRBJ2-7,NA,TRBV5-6,CASSWGDSYEQYF,TGTGCCAGCAGCTGGGGGGACAGCTACGAGCAGTACTTC
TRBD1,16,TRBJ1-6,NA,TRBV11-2,CASSFSPGGHNSPLHF,TGTGCCAGCAGCTTCTCCCCAGGGGGCCATAATTCACCCCTCCACTTT
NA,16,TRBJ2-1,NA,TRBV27,CASSSPGAGLYNEQFF,TGTGCCAGCAGTTCCCCGGGGGCGGGACTCTACAATGAGCAGTTCTTC
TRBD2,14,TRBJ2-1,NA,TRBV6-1,CASSDERGYNEQFF,TGTGCCAGCAGTGATGAGCGGGGATACAATGAGCAGTTCTTC
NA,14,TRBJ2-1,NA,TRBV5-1,CASSPGTVYNEQFF,TGCGCCAGCAGCCCAGGGACGGTCTACAATGAGCAGTTCTTC
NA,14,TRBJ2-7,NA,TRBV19,CASSITGNQYEQYF,TGTGCCAGTAGTATTACAGGGAATCAATACGAGCAGTACTTC
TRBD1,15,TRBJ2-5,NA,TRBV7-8,CASSLVLGTGETQYF,TGTGCCAGCAGCTTAGTACTCGGGACAGGGGAGACCCAGTACTTC
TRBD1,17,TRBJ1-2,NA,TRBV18,CASSPILVATGDLGYTF,TGTGCCAGCTCACCCATTCTTGTTGCAACAGGGGACCTGGGCTACACCTTC
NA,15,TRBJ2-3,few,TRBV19,CASSIVGRPTGTQYF,TGTGCCAGTAGTATAGTTGGCAGGCCCACGGGTACGCAGTATTTT
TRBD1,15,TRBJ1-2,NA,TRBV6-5,CASRSKGTGKGGYTF,TGTGCCAGCAGATCCAAAGGGACAGGGAAGGGAGGCTACACCTTC
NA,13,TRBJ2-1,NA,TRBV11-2,CASSLANYNEQFF,TGTGCCAGCAGCTTAGCTAACTACAATGAGCAGTTCTTC
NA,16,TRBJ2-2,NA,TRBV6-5,CASSYSSGEDTGELFF,TGTGCCAGCAGTTACTCGTCGGGAGAGGATACCGGGGAGCTGTTTTTT
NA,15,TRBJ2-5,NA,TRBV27,CASSLSIGGQETQYF,TGTGCCAGCAGTTTATCCATTGGGGGGCAAGAGACCCAGTACTTC
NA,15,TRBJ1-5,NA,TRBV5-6,CASSLLGADNQPQHF,TGTGCCAGCAGCTTGTTAGGGGCGGACAATCAGCCCCAGCATTTT
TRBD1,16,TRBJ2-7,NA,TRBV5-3,CARSFRDRAFHYEQYF,TGTGCCAGAAGCTTTCGAGACAGGGCGTTCCACTACGAGCAGTACTTC
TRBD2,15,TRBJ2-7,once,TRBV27,CASSNSGGPPYEQYF,TGTGCCAGCAGTAATAGCGGGGGACCTCCCTACGAGCAGTACTTC
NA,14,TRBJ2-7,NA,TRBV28,CASSLLHSSYEQYF,TGTGCCAGCAGTTTATTGCACAGCTCCTACGAGCAGTACTTC
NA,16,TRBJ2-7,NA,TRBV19,CASSPPGRKGSYEQYF,TGTGCCAGTAGTCCCCCGGGACGGAAGGGTTCCTACGAGCAGTACTTC
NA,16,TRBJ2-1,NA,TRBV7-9,CASSPPVRAPYNEQFF,TGTGCCAGCAGCCCGCCGGTCCGGGCCCCCTACAATGAGCAGTTCTTC
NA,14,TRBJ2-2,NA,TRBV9,CASSARVNTGELFF,TGTGCCAGCAGCGCGCGGGTGAACACCGGGGAGCTGTTTTTT
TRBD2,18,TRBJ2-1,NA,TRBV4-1,CASSQDAASGSIVGEQFF,TGCGCCAGCAGCCAAGATGCAGCTAGCGGGAGTATAGTCGGTGAGCAGTTCTTC
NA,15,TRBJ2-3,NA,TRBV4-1,CASSRTVRSTDTQYF,TGCGCCAGCAGCCGGACGGTTCGCAGCACAGATACGCAGTATTTT
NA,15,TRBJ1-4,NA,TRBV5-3,CARSPEGGHNEKLFF,TGTGCCAGAAGCCCTGAGGGAGGCCATAATGAAAAACTGTTTTTT
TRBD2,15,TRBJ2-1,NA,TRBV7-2,CASSLGSGTYNEQFF,TGTGCCAGCAGCTTAGGGAGCGGGACCTACAATGAGCAGTTCTTC
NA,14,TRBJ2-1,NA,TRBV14,CASSQAPQYNEQFF,TGTGCCAGCAGCCAAGCCCCACAGTACAATGAGCAGTTCTTC
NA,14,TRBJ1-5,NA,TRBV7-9,CASSFSEGNQPQHF,TGTGCCAGCAGCTTTTCTGAAGGGAATCAGCCCCAGCATTTT
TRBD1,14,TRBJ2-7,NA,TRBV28,CASPPAGGFYEQYF,TGTGCCAGCCCCCCCGCAGGGGGCTTCTACGAGCAGTACTTC
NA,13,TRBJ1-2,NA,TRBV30,CAWSVEEDYGYTF,TGTGCCTGGAGTGTAGAAGAAGACTATGGCTACACCTTC
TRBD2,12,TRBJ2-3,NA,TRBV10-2,CASRAGLAPQYF,TGCGCCAGCAGGGCGGGACTAGCTCCGCAGTATTTT
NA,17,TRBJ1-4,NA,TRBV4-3,CASSPLSPPATNEKLFF,TGCGCCAGCAGCCCCCTGAGCCCGCCGGCAACTAATGAAAAACTGTTTTTT
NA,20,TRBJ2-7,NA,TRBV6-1,CASSEASGLMGALLTYEQYF,TGTGCCAGCAGTGAAGCTTCCGGGTTGATGGGCGCCCTCCTTACCTACGAGCAGTACTTC
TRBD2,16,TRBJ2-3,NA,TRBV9,CASSVVSGGNTDTQYF,TGTGCCAGCAGCGTAGTTAGCGGGGGGAACACAGATACGCAGTATTTT